Listed below are T cell receptor beta chains from one sample, sequenced in a study of patients and donors after allogeneic stem cell transplantation. One entry per CDR3 protein, called by TCRdb with MiXCR from the RT-PCR reads. The sample yields 150,000 or so distinct CDR3 sequences, roughly 24% seen once. The sample was blood, either unsorted or a sorted T cell fraction (not recorded which). The receptors were gathered from a human donor who was either an allogeneic HSCT recipient or a stem cell or donor lymphocyte infusion donor (not recorded which). It is not recorded whose cells these are; they may come from a transplant donor. CDR3s include the opening cysteine and the closing phenylalanine or tryptophan. D genes are given only for firm matches. Clone size, where shown, is once, few, many, or a class for clones that have expanded.

V,J,D,size,DNA,CDR3
TRBV6-5,TRBJ1-2,-,few,TGTGCCAGCAGTTATCTAGGGGACTATGGCTACACCTTC,CASSYLGDYGYTF
TRBV20-1,TRBJ2-1,-,-,TGCAGTGCTAAGTTTCTGAGAGGGAATGAGCAGTTCTTC,CSAKFLRGNEQFF
TRBV4-2,TRBJ2-1,TRBD2,-,TGTGCCAGCAGCCAAGATTTGAGCGGACTAGCGGGACCTGATGAGCAGTTCTTC,CASSQDLSGLAGPDEQFF
TRBV7-2,TRBJ1-2,-,once,TGTGCCAGCAGCTTAGAGGGGATCCATGGCTACACCTTC,CASSLEGIHGYTF
TRBV9,TRBJ2-7,-,-,TGTGCCAGCAGCATCGGGGGCCAGAGCTCCTACGAGCAGTACTTC,CASSIGGQSSYEQYF
TRBV18,TRBJ1-1,TRBD1,-,TGTGACAGCTCAAGGGACAGGGGGCGAGTAGGGACTGAAGCTTTCTTT,CDSSRDRGRVGTEAFF
TRBV12-3/TRBV12-4,TRBJ1-5,-,many,TGTGCCAGCAGTTTTTCCGGGGGAGCCCAGCATTTT,CASSFSGGAQHF
TRBV4-3,TRBJ1-4,TRBD1,few,TGCGCCAGCAGGGAACAGGGGTGGTTGGCTAATGAAAAACTGTTTTTT,CASREQGWLANEKLFF
TRBV11-2,TRBJ2-3,-,-,TGTGCCAGCAGCTTAGACTTTCCGGGCGTGGGCACAGATACGCAGTATTTT,CASSLDFPGVGTDTQYF
TRBV12-3/TRBV12-4,TRBJ1-2,TRBD1,few,TGTGCCAGCAGTTTCAGCCTCTGGACAGGATGGGGCTACACCTTC,CASSFSLWTGWGYTF
TRBV20-1,TRBJ1-1,-,-,TGCAGTGCTAGCAGACCGACAGTTTCGGGCACTGAAGCTTTCTTT,CSASRPTVSGTEAFF
TRBV6-6,TRBJ2-5,-,-,TGTGCCAGCAGTTACTGGGACGGGCAAGAGACCCAGTACTTC,CASSYWDGQETQYF
TRBV5-1,TRBJ1-2,-,many,TGCGCCAGCAGCTTGGAAGGGATTGACGGCTACACCTTC,CASSLEGIDGYTF
TRBV5-1,TRBJ2-6,-,few,TGCGCCAGCAGGTCTGGGGCCAACGTCCTGACTTTC,CASRSGANVLTF
TRBV6-2/TRBV6-3,TRBJ1-5,-,few,TGTGCCAGCAGTTACTCGGGATCGGGGACACTTAATCAGCCCCAGCATTTT,CASSYSGSGTLNQPQHF
TRBV5-1,TRBJ1-3,-,few,TGCGCCAGCAGCTTGGAAGGCGGATCCTCTGGAAACACCATATATTTT,CASSLEGGSSGNTIYF
TRBV6-5,TRBJ2-7,-,few,TGTGCCAGCAGTTACGGTTACAATCGATACTTC,CASSYGYNRYF
TRBV6-5,TRBJ2-5,TRBD1,-,TGTGCCAGCAGTGACGGGACAGGTGTTTTCCAAGAGACCCAGTACTTC,CASSDGTGVFQETQYF
TRBV7-2,TRBJ1-2,-,-,TGTGCCAGCAGCTTATTTTCTCCAGGAATAGGCTATGGCTACACCTTC,CASSLFSPGIGYGYTF
TRBV20-1,TRBJ1-6,-,many,TGCAGTGCGCCGGATGGGTCTGGTTCACCCCTCCACTTT,CSAPDGSGSPLHF
TRBV2,TRBJ1-1,-,many,TGTGCCAGCAGTGCGGCAGGGGCCGGTTTTGAAGCTTTCTTT,CASSAAGAGFEAFF
TRBV29-1,TRBJ2-3,-,once,TGCAGCGTTGGGTGGGGGCCTGATACGCAGTATTTT,CSVGWGPDTQYF
TRBV12-3/TRBV12-4,TRBJ1-5,-,many,TGTGCCAGCAGCTTCCAGCCCCAGCATTTT,CASSFQPQHF
TRBV20-1,TRBJ1-2,TRBD1,-,TGCAGTGCTAGAGATGGGACAGGGGATACCTTCTATGGCTACACCTTC,CSARDGTGDTFYGYTF
TRBV6-5,TRBJ2-3,TRBD2,few,TGTGCCAGCAGTTACTTCCCGGTGGGGGGGGACACAGATACGCAGTATTTT,CASSYFPVGGDTDTQYF
TRBV6-2/TRBV6-3,TRBJ1-5,-,-,TGTGCCAGCAGTTACAGGGGTTATAATCAGCCCCAGCATTTT,CASSYRGYNQPQHF
TRBV5-1,TRBJ2-1,TRBD2,-,TGCGCCAGCAGCTTGGGGAGGAGCGGGGGATACAATGAGCAGTTCTTC,CASSLGRSGGYNEQFF
TRBV29-1,TRBJ1-1,-,few,TGCAGCAGCCGCTCCCAGATGGACACTGAAGCTTTCTTT,CSSRSQMDTEAFF
TRBV5-1,TRBJ2-2,-,-,TGCGCCAGCAGCTTGATCACGAACACCGGGGAGCTGTTTTTT,CASSLITNTGELFF
TRBV6-6,TRBJ1-2,-,few,TGTGCCAGCATAACAGCTAACTATGGCTACACCTTC,CASITANYGYTF
TRBV29-1,TRBJ1-2,TRBD1,-,TGCAGCGTTGAAGGGGGAGACAGGGCATCCAACTATGGCTACACCTTC,CSVEGGDRASNYGYTF
TRBV6-5,TRBJ1-2,-,few,TGTGCCAGCAGTTACTCCCGGACACCTAACTATGGCTACACCTTC,CASSYSRTPNYGYTF
TRBV10-3,TRBJ2-7,-,-,TGTGCCATCAGTGAGACTTTTAGCTCCTACGAGCAGTACTTC,CAISETFSSYEQYF
TRBV6-2/TRBV6-3,TRBJ2-7,TRBD2,-,TGTGCCAGCAGTTTACAGGTGGTCCTAGCGGGAGGATGGTCCTACGAGCAGTACTTC,CASSLQVVLAGGWSYEQYF
TRBV5-5,TRBJ2-2,TRBD2,few,TGTGCCAGCAGCTTTTCGCTAGCGGGGAGGGCGAACACCGGGGAGCTGTTTTTT,CASSFSLAGRANTGELFF
TRBV29-1,TRBJ2-5,-,-,TGCAGCGTCGAGAAGGACGTAGTTGAGGAGACCCAGTACTTC,CSVEKDVVEETQYF
TRBV3-1,TRBJ2-7,-,-,TGTGCCAGCAGCCAAGATATGGTACCAGCCTACGAGCAGTACTTC,CASSQDMVPAYEQYF
TRBV28,TRBJ1-5,-,-,TGTGCCAGCAGTTTCCTCGAGGAGGGCCAGCCCCAGCATTTT,CASSFLEEGQPQHF
TRBV20-1,TRBJ1-1,TRBD1,few,TGCAGTCCGGACAGGGGGAACACTGAAGCTTTCTTT,CSPDRGNTEAFF
TRBV5-1,TRBJ1-4,-,-,TGCGCCAGCAGCCTCGTCGGAACCGACCGGGAAAAACTGTTTTTT,CASSLVGTDREKLFF
TRBV6-1,TRBJ2-1,-,few,TGTGCCAGCAGCGGGACCGAAGGCTACAATGAGCAGTTCTTC,CASSGTEGYNEQFF
TRBV7-9,TRBJ1-1,TRBD1,many,TGTGCCAGCAGCCGAGCCGGGACAGGCCTTAAGAACACTGAAGCTTTCTTT,CASSRAGTGLKNTEAFF
TRBV27,TRBJ2-3,-,-,TGTGCCAGCAGTTTAGGGACCCCTAGCACAGATACGCAGTATTTT,CASSLGTPSTDTQYF
TRBV20-1,TRBJ1-5,-,many,TGCAGCCCTTGGGCGGTGTATCAGCCCCAGCATTTT,CSPWAVYQPQHF
TRBV14,TRBJ1-1,-,few,TGTGCCAGCAGCCAGAACAGGGCCACTGAAGCTTTCTTT,CASSQNRATEAFF
TRBV29-1,TRBJ1-2,TRBD1,-,TGCAGCGGCCGGACAGGGACCTATGGCTACACCTTC,CSGRTGTYGYTF
TRBV12-3/TRBV12-4,TRBJ1-2,-,many,TGTGCCAGCAGTCAGGGCCCTCGTGGCTACACCTTC,CASSQGPRGYTF
TRBV6-5,TRBJ2-1,TRBD2,few,TGTGCCACTGCCGTGGTAGCGGGAATCCCAGGCAATGAGCAGTTCTTC,CATAVVAGIPGNEQFF
TRBV12-3/TRBV12-4,TRBJ2-2,-,-,TGTGCCAACAGGAAACTGCTGAACACTGGGGAGCTGTTTTTT,CANRKLLNTGELFF
TRBV18,TRBJ2-1,-,-,TGTGCCAGCTCACAAACGGTAAGCTCCTACAATGAGCAGTTCTTC,CASSQTVSSYNEQFF
TRBV12-3/TRBV12-4,TRBJ1-5,TRBD1,few,TGTGCCAGCAGGGATGGGACAGGGGATCAGCCCCAGCATTTT,CASRDGTGDQPQHF
TRBV15,TRBJ2-5,-,-,TGTGCCACCAGCAGAAACAGGGACCAAGAGACCCAGTACTTC,CATSRNRDQETQYF
TRBV14,TRBJ1-2,-,-,TGTGCCAGCAGCCAAGATGGCCAGGGCTACTATGGCTACACCTTC,CASSQDGQGYYGYTF
TRBV5-1,TRBJ1-2,-,few,TGCGCCAGCAGCCCGATTGGACAAAACTATGGCTACACCTTC,CASSPIGQNYGYTF
TRBV20-1,TRBJ1-5,-,few,TGCAGTGCTAGAGACAGCCGCGAGGGTCAGCCCCAGCATTTT,CSARDSREGQPQHF
TRBV7-9,TRBJ2-7,-,-,TGTGCCAGCAGCTTAGAGGGCCGTTACTACGAGCAGTACTTC,CASSLEGRYYEQYF
TRBV4-3,TRBJ2-1,-,few,TGCGCCAGCAGCCAAGAGTTGACCGGGAACTCCTACAATGAGCAGTTCTTC,CASSQELTGNSYNEQFF